This is a list of T cell receptor beta chains from one sample in a study of T-cell memory formation after mild COVID-19. TCRdb re-called the 5' RACE reads with MiXCR, one entry per CDR3 protein. The sample holds 410,000 or so distinct CDR3 sequences, less than 25% seen once. The sequencing sample was made of PBMCs or a T cell subset sorted from them (not recorded which). All receptors derive from an adult woman who had mild COVID-19 (a few samples of this study predate the infection). Cell type and time point are not known. Each CDR3 is given with its conserved first and last residue. The D gene is left open where the match is weak. A clone size is listed for some rows: how often the clone was seen (once, few, many), or a class if it is expanded.

abundance | d_gene | j_gene | v_gene | CDR3aa | CDR3nt
few | . | TRBJ2-7 | TRBV2 | CASSEGHGVDEQYF | TGTGCCAGCAGTGAAGGGCACGGAGTAGACGAGCAGTACTTC
. | TRBD1 | TRBJ2-1 | TRBV6-2/TRBV6-3 | CASKPGQGLYEQFF | TGTGCCAGCAAACCGGGACAGGGGTTGTACGAGCAGTTCTTC
. | . | TRBJ2-1 | TRBV7-7 | CASSPTFDSSYNEQFF | TGTGCTAGCAGCCCGACTTTCGACTCCTCCTACAATGAGCAGTTCTTC
. | . | TRBJ2-3 | TRBV27 | CASSPSPREWRSDTQYF | TGTGCCAGCAGTCCCAGCCCCAGGGAATGGAGGAGCGATACGCAGTATTTT
. | TRBD2 | TRBJ2-7 | TRBV6-2/TRBV6-3 | CASSYTPTPAGIREQYF | TGTGCCAGCAGTTACACGCCCACACCAGCGGGAATAAGGGAGCAGTACTTC
. | TRBD1 | TRBJ2-3 | TRBV5-6 | CASRYGTGTMPTDTQYF | TGTGCCAGCAGATACGGGACAGGGACGATGCCCACAGATACGCAGTATTTT
. | . | TRBJ2-7 | TRBV29-1 | CSVLRGGEQYF | TGCAGCGTTCTTAGGGGCGGAGAGCAGTACTTC
few | TRBD2 | TRBJ2-7 | TRBV6-5 | CASRRTSGSPRYF | TGTGCCAGCAGGAGGACTAGCGGGAGCCCCAGGTACTTC
. | . | TRBJ1-2 | TRBV29-1 | CSVLNPGASDGYTF | TGCAGCGTGCTAAACCCCGGGGCATCCGATGGCTACACCTTC
. | TRBD2 | TRBJ2-1 | TRBV29-1 | CSGSRGLAGAGSYNEQFF | TGCAGCGGGTCGCGGGGGCTAGCGGGAGCGGGGTCCTACAATGAGCAGTTCTTC
. | . | TRBJ1-4 | TRBV12-3/TRBV12-4 | CASAAGGTEKLFF | TGTGCCAGCGCCGCCGGAGGTACTGAAAAACTGTTTTTT
. | TRBD1 | TRBJ1-1 | TRBV7-2 | CASSFRQGMNTEAFF | TGTGCCAGCAGCTTTCGACAGGGGATGAACACTGAAGCTTTCTTT
few | . | TRBJ2-5 | TRBV12-3/TRBV12-4 | CASSLGPPPGVTQYF | TGTGCCAGCAGTTTGGGGCCTCCCCCGGGTGTGACCCAGTACTTC
. | . | TRBJ1-5 | TRBV6-1 | CASSVRPDQPQHF | TGTGCCAGCAGTGTTAGACCCGATCAGCCCCAGCATTTT
few | TRBD2 | TRBJ2-1 | TRBV5-1 | CASSPRTSDNEQFF | TGCGCCAGCAGCCCAAGGACTAGCGACAATGAGCAGTTCTTC
many | TRBD1 | TRBJ2-3 | TRBV27 | CASSYGTGSTDTQYF | TGTGCCAGCAGTTACGGGACAGGGAGCACAGATACGCAGTATTTT
. | . | TRBJ2-3 | TRBV20-1 | CSASPEGTDTQYF | TGCAGTGCAAGCCCCGAGGGCACAGATACGCAGTATTTT
. | TRBD2 | TRBJ2-2 | TRBV27 | CASSSYSGLAAGELFF | TGTGCCAGCAGTTCCTACTCGGGACTAGCGGCCGGGGAGCTGTTTTTT
. | . | TRBJ2-1 | TRBV5-1 | CASSLERPYNEQFF | TGCGCCAGCAGCTTGGAGAGGCCCTACAATGAGCAGTTCTTC
. | TRBD2 | TRBJ2-1 | TRBV29-1 | CSALRPGGNEQFF | TGCAGCGCTCTAAGGCCGGGAGGAAATGAGCAGTTCTTC
. | TRBD2 | TRBJ2-5 | TRBV24-1 | CATSETSGTPWYF | TGTGCCACCAGTGAGACTAGCGGGACTCCATGGTACTTC
. | . | TRBJ2-3 | TRBV7-3 | CASSSDGRDTQYF | TGTGCCAGCAGCTCCGACGGCAGGGATACGCAGTATTTT
many | TRBD2 | TRBJ2-7 | TRBV30 | CAWSVTSGTAEQYF | TGTGCCTGGAGTGTTACTAGCGGGACGGCCGAGCAGTACTTC
few | . | TRBJ1-4 | TRBV7-2 | CASSPLRGATNEKLFF | TGTGCCAGCAGCCCGCTTCGTGGCGCAACTAATGAAAAACTGTTTTTT
. | . | TRBJ1-6 | TRBV20-1 | CSALHRGAYNSPLHF | TGCAGTGCTCTTCACCGGGGTGCTTATAATTCACCCCTCCACTTT
. | . | TRBJ2-2 | TRBV20-1 | CSVDAHTGELFF | TGCAGTGTCGACGCGCACACCGGGGAGCTGTTTTTT
. | TRBD2 | TRBJ2-1 | TRBV20-1 | CSAGAWGGGNEQFF | TGCAGTGCTGGGGCCTGGGGGGGAGGCAATGAGCAGTTCTTC
once | TRBD2 | TRBJ2-7 | TRBV25-1 | CASSPGRGGLEQYF | TGTGCCAGCAGCCCCGGTCGGGGGGGGCTCGAGCAGTACTTC
few | TRBD1 | TRBJ1-4 | TRBV7-8 | CASSFGRGGDEKLFF | TGTGCCAGCAGCTTTGGTAGAGGGGGCGATGAAAAACTGTTTTTT
many | . | TRBJ2-1 | TRBV5-1 | CASSLGSGLSYNEQFF | TGCGCCAGCAGCTTGGGGTCGGGGCTCTCCTACAATGAGCAGTTCTTC
. | TRBD1 | TRBJ2-2 | TRBV4-3 | CASSQDRDRDTGELFF | TGCGCCAGCAGCCAAGATCGGGACAGGGATACCGGGGAGCTGTTTTTT
. | . | TRBJ2-1 | TRBV7-7 | CASSLEVQSHEQFF | TGTGCCAGCAGCTTAGAGGTCCAGTCTCATGAGCAGTTCTTC
. | . | TRBJ2-2 | TRBV7-6 | CASSTAGLGTGELFF | TGTGCCAGCAGTACCGCAGGGTTAGGCACCGGGGAGCTGTTTTTT
. | . | TRBJ1-1 | TRBV27 | CASSWKGEVAEAFF | TGTGCCAGCAGCTGGAAGGGGGAAGTAGCTGAAGCTTTCTTT
few | . | TRBJ2-1 | TRBV27 | CASSPLDSRGDEQFF | TGTGCCAGCAGTCCCCTGGACTCCCGAGGGGATGAGCAGTTCTTC